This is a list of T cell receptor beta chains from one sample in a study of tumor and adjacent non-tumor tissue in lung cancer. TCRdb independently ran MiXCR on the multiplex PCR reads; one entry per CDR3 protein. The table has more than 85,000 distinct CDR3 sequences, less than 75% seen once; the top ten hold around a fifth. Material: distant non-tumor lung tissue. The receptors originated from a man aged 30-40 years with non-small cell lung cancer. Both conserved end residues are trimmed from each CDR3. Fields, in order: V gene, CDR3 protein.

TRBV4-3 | ASRATSRWSEKLF
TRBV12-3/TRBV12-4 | ASNAGQGFDTEAF
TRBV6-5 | ASSQQGSYNEQF
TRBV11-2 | ASTTDRYNERF
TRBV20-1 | SASREDVYERY
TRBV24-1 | ATRDSGDEQY
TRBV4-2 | ASNLGLAADNEQF
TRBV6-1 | ASRTGPKNIQY
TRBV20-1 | NARRQGGHKQF
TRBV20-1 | SARVGGKSQY
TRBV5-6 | VSSSISGNTMY
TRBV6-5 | ASSSQGARVTNEKLL